This T cell receptor beta chain emerged from a study of blood T cell repertoires in COVID-19. Across the whole study: PBMCs, B-cell-depleted T cells, or T cells were the source of the cDNA or gDNA that made up the material.

The V segment lost 4 bases and the J segment 2 bases; nucleotides outside the gene matches: 14. There are 19 residues in the CDR3. CDR1 and CDR2 from the germline V gene are SGDLS and YYNGEE. The table came from immunoSEQ multiplex PCR; TCRdb's copy has only in-frame clones and leaves some out. The sample contains about 150,000 clones, approximately 81% of which appear only once. Recruitment covered under 25 US areas and drew participants whose ages spanned roughly 18 to 89 years. Cohorts were assigned according to the clinical history that participants reported. Among Cohort 3 donors, those recovered had two negative PCRs, clearance, or symptom resolution.

J is TRBJ2-3 and V is TRBV9, with 12 bases that match TRBD2. The sample was PBMCs or T cells enriched from blood (not recorded which). The sequence was obtained from a woman aged 45 to 65 who had recovered from COVID-19. CDR3 amino acids: CASSTTSGRPSRPTDTQYF. In DNA, the CDR3 is TGTGCCAGCAGCACTACTAGCGGGAGGCCTTCCCGGCCCACAGATACGCAGTATTTT.